The 31 T cell receptor beta chains below all came from one sample that was sequenced in a study of control samples from healthy donors and cancer patients. TCRdb's table, derived via immunoSEQ multiplex PCR, lists solely in-frame clones and lacks some. The sample lists around 68,000 clones; more than 75% were seen once. Sequenced material: blood. These receptor sequences come from a man aged 50-59 years in good health.

The rearrangement uses TRBV7-8 and TRBJ1-1, with 8 bases lining up with TRBD1. V shed 2 bases, J shed 5 bases, and the junction held 1 base outside the gene matches. Germline CDR1 reads SGHVS; CDR2 reads FQNEAQ. The CDR3 consists of 13 residues. This CDR3 is CASSLTGGTEAFF. In DNA form, the CDR3 reads TGTGCCAGCAGCTTAACAGGGGGTACTGAAGCTTTCTTT.

The chain is built from TRBV9 and TRBJ2-3; 8 positions agree with TRBD2. Trimming at V came to 2 bases and at J to 2 bases, leaving 4 bases not matched to a gene. The CDR3 loop spans 15 amino acids. In germline, CDR1 is SGDLS, CDR2 YYNGEE. Here the CDR3 DNA reads TGTGCCAGCAGCGTGGGACTAGTCTCCACAGATACGCAGTATTTT. The encoded protein is CASSVGLVSTDTQYF.

A few counts support this clone. CDR3 protein: CSASFGDTQYF. The CDR3 DNA follows: TGCAGTGCTAGTTTTGGGGATACGCAGTATTTT. The gene calls are TRBV20-1 and TRBJ2-3; D is undetermined. V lost 3 bases to trimming and J lost 6 bases, with 7 bases between them. The germline V gene encodes CDR1 DFQATT and CDR2 SNEGSKA (reference sequence). The CDR3 runs to 11 residues.

The J gene is TRBJ1-4, the V gene TRBV7-9; D is uncertain. Germline V CDR1 and CDR2: SEHNR, FQNEAQ (reference sequence). Trimming took off 3 bases at V and 3 bases at J, with 11 bases between the two ends. The CDR3 is made up of 15 amino acids. Here the CDR3 DNA reads TGTGCCAGCAGCTTGCCCGGGTCTGCTAATGAAAAACTGTTTTTT. Translation gives CASSLPGSANEKLFF.

CDR3 DNA sequence: TGTGCCAGCAGTTGGGCGCCCCAAAACATTCAGTACTTC. This sequence encodes CASSWAPQNIQYF. The genes are TRBV6-2 or TRBV6-3 and TRBJ2-4; no definite D call. V was trimmed by 4 bases and J by 5 bases, leaving 9 bases between them. There are 13 residues in the CDR3. Germline CDR1 is MNHEY and CDR2 is SVGEGT.

The chain couples TRBV7-2 to TRBJ2-3; the match to TRBD1 covers 7 bases. Per germline, CDR1 SGHTA and CDR2 FQGNSA. The CDR3 runs 16 residues. V lost 2 bases, J lost 1 base, and 6 bases stayed unmatched. CDR3 region: CASSLTDRVRTDTQYF. The CDR3 DNA sequence: TGTGCCAGCAGCTTAACCGACAGGGTGCGCACAGATACGCAGTATTTT.

This clone appeared once. The chain recombines TRBV2 with TRBJ1-1; no definite D call. The germline V and J ends were trimmed by 6 bases and 0 bases, with 20 bases remaining between them. Germline V CDR1 and CDR2: SNHLY, FYNNEI. The CDR3 extends over 17 amino acids. CDR3 coding DNA: TGTGCCAGCAGCCACCAACACGGCGGACGGTTGAACACTGAAGCTTTCTTT. As protein: CASSHQHGGRLNTEAFF.

This chain links TRBV5-1 with TRBJ1-2; 10 bases align to TRBD1. The V gene end was trimmed by 4 bases and the J gene end by 8 bases; junction bases not matched to a gene: 2. The CDR3 totals 12 residues. Per the germline V gene, CDR1 is SGHRS and CDR2 is YFSETQ. In DNA, the CDR3 is TGCGCCAGCAGCGGGACAGGGGAAGGCTACACCTTC. Amino acid sequence: CASSGTGEGYTF.

This clone has a handful of counts. V is TRBV19 and J is TRBJ1-5; D may be TRBD1 (5 bases). CDR1 is LNHDA, CDR2 SQIVND, per germline (reference sequence). Trimming took 6 bases from V and 0 from J, leaving 24 bases between them. This CDR3 spans 19 amino acids. The CDR3 coding sequence is TGTGCCAGTAGACCCGTCACTGCCTCAGGGCACATTAGCAATCAGCCCCAGCATTTT. It yields the protein CASRPVTASGHISNQPQHF.

The rearrangement uses TRBV28 and TRBJ2-7; possibly TRBD1 or TRBD2 for D (7 bases each). The germline V and J ends were trimmed by 5 bases and 0 bases, with 17 bases remaining between them. The CDR3 sequence is 16 residues long. CDR1 is MDHEN, CDR2 SYDVKM, per germline. CDR3 DNA sequence: TGTGCCAGCAGTCACACCCGGGGGGACAGCTCCTACGAGCAGTACTTC. It specifies CASSHTRGDSSYEQYF.

The genes are TRBV2 and TRBJ2-1, with TRBD2 identical over 12 bases. The length of the CDR3 is 15 residues. Losses at the gene ends were 9 bases for V and 9 bases for J; bases not matched to a gene: 12. CDR1 is SNHLY and CDR2 is FYNNEI in the germline V gene. CDR3 nucleotides: TGTGCCAGTGTGGGACTAGCGGGCCCGACGGGTGAGCAGTTCTTC. This gives the protein CASVGLAGPTGEQFF.

The J gene is TRBJ2-2, the V gene TRBV7-2; D ambiguous. The V end was cut by 2 bases, the J end by 6 bases, with 13 bases between. The CDR3 sequence is 15 residues long. Germline V gene lookup returns CDR1 SGHTA and CDR2 FQGNSA. DNA for the CDR3: TGTGCCAGCAGCTTATCCGACGGACGATCCGGGGAGCTGTTTTTT. Encoded protein: CASSLSDGRSGELFF.

V gene TRBV12-3 or TRBV12-4 combines with J gene TRBJ2-4; D remains unclear. The CDR3 runs to 12 residues. Trimming cost V 3 bases and J 7 bases, with 7 bases left between them. In nucleotides, the CDR3 is TGTGCCAGCAGTTTCAACGGGAACATTCAGTACTTC. Translating it yields CASSFNGNIQYF.

This chain links TRBV19 with TRBJ1-1; D is uncertain. CDR1 LNHDA and CDR2 SQIVND come from the germline V gene (reference sequence). Between the trimmed V and J ends, which lost 5 bases and 4 bases, there was a span of 11 bases. The CDR3 is 13 amino acids. DNA for the CDR3: TGTGCCAGTAGTCAAAGGACGGGCACTGAAGCTTTCTTT. It translates to CASSQRTGTEAFF.

The chain combines TRBV5-1 with TRBJ1-1; no clear D. V gave up 0 bases and J gave up 0 bases, with 6 bases separating them. CDR1 SGHRS and CDR2 YFSETQ come from the germline V gene. The CDR3 consists of 14 residues. In DNA form, the CDR3 reads TGCGCCAGCAGCTTGGACGGGATGAACACTGAAGCTTTCTTT. Protein sequence: CASSLDGMNTEAFF.

The J gene is TRBJ2-5, the V gene TRBV30; 7 nucleotides agree with TRBD1. Germline CDR1 reads GTSNPN; CDR2 reads SVGIG (reference sequence). This CDR3 contains 12 residues. V lost 2 bases to trimming and J lost 3 bases; unmatched junction nucleotides: 0. The CDR3 is CAWSTGEETQYF. The CDR3 nucleotides read TGTGCCTGGAGTACAGGGGAAGAGACCCAGTACTTC.

This chain joins TRBV6-6 and TRBJ1-1; D call uncertain. Germline V gives CDR1 MNHNY, CDR2 SVGAGI (reference sequence). The CDR3 consists of 14 residues. Trimming removed 0 bases at V and 3 bases at J, with 8 bases between. The CDR3 sequence is CASSYSAGDTEAFF. In DNA form, the CDR3 reads TGTGCCAGCAGTTACTCGGCCGGGGACACTGAAGCTTTCTTT.

The count of this clone is one. This chain links TRBV2 with TRBJ2-2; D gene unclear. The CDR3 is 15 amino acids. V gave up 7 bases and J gave up 5 bases, with 17 bases separating them. Per germline, CDR1 SNHLY and CDR2 FYNNEI. The CDR3 coding sequence is TGTGCCAGCAACGAGGAAGGGATTCGGACCGGGGAGCTGTTTTTT. Translated, it gives CASNEEGIRTGELFF.

This chain uses TRBV6-5 with TRBJ1-4; D remains ambiguous. Germline CDR1 and CDR2: MNHEY and SVGAGI. Trimming took 5 bases from V and 0 from J, leaving 10 bases between them. The CDR3 length is 15 residues. The CDR3 reads CASSPLGATNEKLFF. CDR3 nucleotide sequence: TGTGCCAGCAGTCCCCTCGGGGCAACTAATGAAAAACTGTTTTTT.

The sample holds a few counts of this clone. The chain joins TRBV4-1 to TRBJ1-2; TRBD1 might be the D (5 bases). The CDR3 length is 13 residues. V was cut by 1 base and J by 7 bases, with 10 bases left in between. Germline V gene data show CDR1 as MGHRA and CDR2 as YSYEKL. DNA for the CDR3: TGCGCCAGCAGCCAAGGGGGGAGGTCTGGCTACACCTTC. Amino acids: CASSQGGRSGYTF.

This clone turned up a few times. The rearrangement uses TRBV24-1 and TRBJ1-5; possible D gene TRBD1, 6 bases. With 5 bases removed from V and 4 bases from J, the gap between germline ends came to 11 bases. The CDR3 totals 14 residues. The germline V gene encodes CDR1 KGHDR and CDR2 SFDVKD. The CDR3: CATSARQGNQPQHF. DNA of the CDR3: TGTGCCACCAGTGCCCGGCAGGGGAATCAGCCCCAGCATTTT.

This chain links TRBV23-1 with TRBJ2-7, with 9 bases lining up with TRBD1. TRBV23-1 is reported as an ORF; its role is uncertain. J gave up 2 bases and V 7 bases, and 6 bases lay outside the gene matches. This CDR3 has 14 residues. CDR3 DNA sequence: TGCGCCAGCACAAGGGACAGGGAGGCCTACGAGCAGTACTTC. This codes for CASTRDREAYEQYF.

The genes are TRBV9 and TRBJ2-5; D is ambiguous. Germline CDR1 is SGDLS and CDR2 is YYNGEE. The CDR3 is 16 amino acids. The ends were cut back, 4 bases at V and 0 bases at J, with 16 bases in the middle. The CDR3 protein is CASSPQFRAYQETQYF. The CDR3 nucleotides read TGTGCCAGCAGCCCTCAATTTCGAGCGTACCAAGAGACCCAGTACTTC.

The rearrangement uses TRBV9 and TRBJ2-7; 7 nucleotides line up with TRBD1. CDR3 length: 13 residues. Losses at the gene ends were 5 bases for V and 1 base for J; bases not matched to a gene: 3. Germline-derived CDR1 and CDR2 are SGDLS and YYNGEE. CDR3 in amino acids: CASSGTASYEQYF. The CDR3 region has the DNA TGTGCCAGCAGTGGGACAGCATCCTACGAGCAGTACTTC.

The rearrangement joins TRBV2 to TRBJ2-6; 10 bases line up with TRBD2. The V gene's germline CDR1 is SNHLY and CDR2 FYNNEI. This CDR3 is built from 21 residues. Unmatched junction bases numbered 18, after V lost 6 bases and J lost 1 base. The CDR3 sequence: CASRPAVGASGRVSGANVLTF. CDR3 nucleotides: TGTGCCAGCAGACCAGCGGTTGGGGCTAGCGGGAGAGTATCTGGGGCCAACGTCCTGACTTTC.

The V and J genes are TRBV19 and TRBJ1-2; TRBD1 might be the D (6 bases). Germline-derived CDR1 and CDR2 are LNHDA and SQIVND (reference sequence). There are 13 residues in the CDR3. V lost 4 bases and J 8 bases, leaving 14 bases between the germline ends. CDR3 in DNA: TGTGCCAGTAGTACACAGGGAAAGGGCGGCTACACCTTC. Protein sequence: CASSTQGKGGYTF.

The CDR3 bases are TGTGCCAGTAGTAGACGGCTTGCGAGCTCCTACGAGCAGTACTTC. The encoded protein is CASSRRLASSYEQYF. The V call is TRBV19, the J call TRBJ2-7, with unresolved D. The CDR3 extends over 15 amino acids. The V end lost 4 bases, the J end lost 0 bases, and 13 bases lay between the germline ends. CDR1 and CDR2 (germline): LNHDA, SQIVND (reference sequence).

The rearrangement joins TRBV4-2 to TRBJ2-7; TRBD2 matches 7 bases. The CDR3 covers 16 residues. Per germline, CDR1 LGHNA and CDR2 YNFKEQ. V lost 1 base and J lost 2; bases outside the gene matches: 8. The CDR3 protein is CASSQGAGPRAYEQYF. The CDR3 bases are TGTGCCAGCAGCCAAGGAGCGGGACCTAGGGCCTACGAGCAGTACTTC.

The CDR3 loop is CTKQGYNEQFF. In nucleotides, the CDR3 is TGCACAAAACAGGGCTACAATGAGCAGTTCTTC. The rearrangement links TRBV1 to TRBJ2-1; whether TRBD1, the table's D call, matches the DNA was not checked. TRBV1 is labeled a pseudogene. The CDR3 is 11 amino acids.

This clone was counted between two and nine times. The gene calls are TRBV10-3 and TRBJ2-1; TRBD2 matches 8 bases. Germline CDR1 ENHRY, CDR2 SYGVKD. The CDR3 is made up of 16 amino acids. V trimming: 6 bases; J trimming: 4 bases; junction bases outside the gene matches: 11. The CDR3 DNA follows: TGTGCCATCAGGGGAGAAGCGGGAGAAATTTACAATGAGCAGTTCTTC. It translates to CAIRGEAGEIYNEQFF.

The V and J genes are TRBV24-1 and TRBJ1-1; 8 bases are a match to TRBD1. The CDR3 has 14 amino acids. Trimming took 6 bases from V and 1 from J; bases not matched to a gene: 3. CDR1 and CDR2 (germline): KGHDR, SFDVKD. The CDR3 DNA follows: TGTGCCACCAGTCCGGGACAGGAGAACACTGAAGCTTTCTTT. This codes for CATSPGQENTEAFF.